This T cell receptor (beta chain) was retrieved from a study of Ad26.COV2.S vaccination and SARS-CoV-2 variants. Background on the study: Intramuscularly, Ad26.COV2.S was given either once or twice, 56 days apart. General study points: Researchers reported similar non-spike TCR breadth in vaccine and placebo recipients.

Note on this clone: What it binds is not known.

The treatment denotes: 15 to 20 received Ad26.COV2.S at low or high dose, single or two shots; 5 received placebo; per-sample allocation not given. Day 63 after the first injection of vaccine or placebo was the sampling time. TCRdb keeps only in-frame clones here, not all; method: immunoSEQ multiplex PCR. In the table there are 350,000 to 550,000 clones, roughly nine tenths of which are singletons. The specimen comprised peripheral blood, sampled in a trial of Ad26.COV2.S vaccine versus placebo. The sequence was collected from a person between 18 and 65 years old who received the Ad26.COV2.S COVID-19 vaccine or a placebo.

The DNA for the CDR3 is TGTGCCAGCAGCGTAGGGAAGGGGTGGAGTCCGGTGCAAAAACTGTTTTTT. It specifies CASSVGKGWSPVQKLFF. The chain couples TRBV9 to TRBJ1-4; weak D call: TRBD1 (5 bases). Per the germline V gene, CDR1 is SGDLS and CDR2 is YYNGEE. The V end was cut by 0 bases, the J end by 9 bases, with 21 bases between. The CDR3 runs to 17 residues.